This T cell receptor beta chain was retrieved from a study of neoadjuvant anti-PD-1 for oral cavity cancer. Study-wide context: Patients without progression got a fourth dose around day 43.

This clone has a handful of counts. Antigen specificity is unknown. Most PBMC samples had approximately 480 ng input DNA in six replicates. Sequencing used immunoSEQ multiplex PCR; TCRdb keeps in-frame clones, though not all of them. Among about 12,000 clones, about 71% were seen once, and the ten largest hold around 2.6%. CDR1 WNHNN and CDR2 SYGVQD come from the germline V gene (reference sequence). This CDR3 comprises 14 residues. With V trimmed by 8 bases and J by 1 base, 6 bases remained unmatched. The sample's time point: after neoadjuvant nivolumab, at surgical resection. Points from the study as a whole: Higher pretreatment blood Treg/Th17 ratios correlated with higher pretreatment blood and lower post-treatment tumor TCRbeta clonality.

The sequence was collected from a person aged 40 to 85 with oral cavity squamous cell carcinoma. The source was PBMCs, collected after nivolumab (anti-PD-1) treatment. The chain links TRBV10-1 to TRBJ2-7; 9 bases fit TRBD1. CDR3 protein: CASSKTGGSYEQYF. The DNA of the CDR3 is TGCGCCAGCTCCAAGACAGGGGGGTCCTACGAGCAGTACTTC.